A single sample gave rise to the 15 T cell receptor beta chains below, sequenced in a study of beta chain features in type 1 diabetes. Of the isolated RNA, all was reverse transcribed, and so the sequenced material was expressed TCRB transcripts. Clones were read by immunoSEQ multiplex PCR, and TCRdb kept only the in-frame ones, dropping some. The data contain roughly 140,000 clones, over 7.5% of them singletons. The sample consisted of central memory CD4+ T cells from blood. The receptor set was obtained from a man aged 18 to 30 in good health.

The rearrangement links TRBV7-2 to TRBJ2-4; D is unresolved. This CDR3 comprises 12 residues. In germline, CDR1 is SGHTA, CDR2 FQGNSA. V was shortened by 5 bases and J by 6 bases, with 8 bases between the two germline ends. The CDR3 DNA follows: TGTGCCAGCAGCCCGCACAGAAACATTCAGTACTTC. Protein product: CASSPHRNIQYF.

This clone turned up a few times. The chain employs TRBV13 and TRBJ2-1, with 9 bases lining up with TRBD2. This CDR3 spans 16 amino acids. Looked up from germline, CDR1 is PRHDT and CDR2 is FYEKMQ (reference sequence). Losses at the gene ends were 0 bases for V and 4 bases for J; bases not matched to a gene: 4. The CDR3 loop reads CASSLGASGDYNEQFF. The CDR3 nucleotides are TGTGCCAGCAGCTTAGGGGCTAGCGGGGATTACAATGAGCAGTTCTTC.

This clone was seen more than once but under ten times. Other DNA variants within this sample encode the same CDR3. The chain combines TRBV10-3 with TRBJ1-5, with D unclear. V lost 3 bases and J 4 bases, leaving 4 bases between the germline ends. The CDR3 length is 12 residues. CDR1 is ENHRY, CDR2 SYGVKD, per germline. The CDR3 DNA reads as TGTGCCATCAGTGACGGTAATCAGCCCCAGCATTTT. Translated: CAISDGNQPQHF.

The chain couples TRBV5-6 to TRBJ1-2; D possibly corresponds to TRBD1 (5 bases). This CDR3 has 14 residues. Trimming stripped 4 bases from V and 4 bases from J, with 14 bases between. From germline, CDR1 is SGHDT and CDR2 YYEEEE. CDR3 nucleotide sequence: TGTGCCAGCAGCGATAGCGGGGGACCCTATGGCTACACCTTC. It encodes CASSDSGGPYGYTF.

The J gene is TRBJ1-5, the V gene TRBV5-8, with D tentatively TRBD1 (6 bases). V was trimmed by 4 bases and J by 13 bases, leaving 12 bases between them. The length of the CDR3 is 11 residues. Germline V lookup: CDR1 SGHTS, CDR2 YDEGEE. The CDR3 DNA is TGTGCCAGCAGCCTCCGGGACATACAGCATTTT. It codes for CASSLRDIQHF.

CDR3 bases: TGTGCCAGTAATACACCTTCGGGACAGGGAATCACCGGGGAGCTGTTTTTT. This sequence encodes CASNTPSGQGITGELFF. The rearrangement joins TRBV27 to TRBJ2-2, with 9 nucleotides matching TRBD1. Trimming cost V 9 bases and J 4 bases; bases outside gene matches: 15. This CDR3 region has 17 residues. Germline CDR1 and CDR2: MNHEY and SMNVEV (reference sequence).

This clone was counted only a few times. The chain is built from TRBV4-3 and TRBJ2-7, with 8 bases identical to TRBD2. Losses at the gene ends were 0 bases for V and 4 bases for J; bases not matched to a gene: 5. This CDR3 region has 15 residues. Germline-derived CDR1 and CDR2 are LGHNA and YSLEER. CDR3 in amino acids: CASSQEIAGLYEQYF. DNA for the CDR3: TGCGCCAGCAGCCAAGAAATAGCGGGGTTGTACGAGCAGTACTTC.

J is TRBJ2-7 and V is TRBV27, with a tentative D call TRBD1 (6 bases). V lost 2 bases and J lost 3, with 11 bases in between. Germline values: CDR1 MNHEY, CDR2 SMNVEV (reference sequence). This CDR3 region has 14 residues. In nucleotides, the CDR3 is TGTGCCAGCAGTTTAGGTTTAGGGGGCTACGAGCAGTACTTC. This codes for CASSLGLGGYEQYF.

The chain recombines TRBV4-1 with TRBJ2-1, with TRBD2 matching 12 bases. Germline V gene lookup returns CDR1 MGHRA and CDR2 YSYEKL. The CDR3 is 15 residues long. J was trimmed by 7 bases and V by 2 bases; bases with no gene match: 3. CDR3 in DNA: TGCGCCAGCAGCCAACCGACTAGCGGGAGTAATGAGCAGTTCTTC. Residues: CASSQPTSGSNEQFF.

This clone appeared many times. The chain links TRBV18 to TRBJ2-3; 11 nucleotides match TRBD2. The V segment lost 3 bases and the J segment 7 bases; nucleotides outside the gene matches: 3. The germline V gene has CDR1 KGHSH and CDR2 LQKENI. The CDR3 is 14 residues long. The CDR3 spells CASSPPSGRNTQYF. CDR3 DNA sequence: TGTGCCAGCTCACCGCCTAGCGGGAGGAATACGCAGTATTTT.

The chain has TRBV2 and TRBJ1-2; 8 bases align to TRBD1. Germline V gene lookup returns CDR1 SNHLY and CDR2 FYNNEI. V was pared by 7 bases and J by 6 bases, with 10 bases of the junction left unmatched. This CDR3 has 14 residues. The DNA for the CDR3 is TGTGCCAGCAAGTACAGGGGGGGGGACGATGGCTACACCTTC. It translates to CASKYRGGDDGYTF.

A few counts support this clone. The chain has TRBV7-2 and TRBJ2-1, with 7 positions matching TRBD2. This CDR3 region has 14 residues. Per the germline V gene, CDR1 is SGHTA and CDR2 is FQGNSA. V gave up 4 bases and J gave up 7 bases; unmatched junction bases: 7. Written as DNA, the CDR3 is TGTGCCAGCAGCTCCTACGCGGGAGTGAATGAGCAGTTCTTC. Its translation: CASSSYAGVNEQFF.

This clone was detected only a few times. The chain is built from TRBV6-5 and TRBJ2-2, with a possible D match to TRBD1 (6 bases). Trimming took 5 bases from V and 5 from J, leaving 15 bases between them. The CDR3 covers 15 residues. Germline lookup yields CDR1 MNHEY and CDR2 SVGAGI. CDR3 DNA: TGTGCCAGCAGTGCCTACAACCAGGGGACCGGGGAGCTGTTTTTT. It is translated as CASSAYNQGTGELFF.

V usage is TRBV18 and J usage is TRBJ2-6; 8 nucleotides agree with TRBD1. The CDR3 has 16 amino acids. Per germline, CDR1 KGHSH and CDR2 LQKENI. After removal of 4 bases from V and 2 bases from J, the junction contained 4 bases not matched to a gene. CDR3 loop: CASSQSTGAGANVLTF. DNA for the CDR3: TGTGCCAGCTCACAGTCGACAGGGGCTGGGGCCAACGTCCTGACTTTC.

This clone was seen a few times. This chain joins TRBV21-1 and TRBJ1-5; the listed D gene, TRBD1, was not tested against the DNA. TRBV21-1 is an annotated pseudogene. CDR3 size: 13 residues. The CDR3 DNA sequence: TGTGCCAGCAGACACAGGGTTGGTCAGCCCCAGCATTTT. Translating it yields CASRHRVGQPQHF.